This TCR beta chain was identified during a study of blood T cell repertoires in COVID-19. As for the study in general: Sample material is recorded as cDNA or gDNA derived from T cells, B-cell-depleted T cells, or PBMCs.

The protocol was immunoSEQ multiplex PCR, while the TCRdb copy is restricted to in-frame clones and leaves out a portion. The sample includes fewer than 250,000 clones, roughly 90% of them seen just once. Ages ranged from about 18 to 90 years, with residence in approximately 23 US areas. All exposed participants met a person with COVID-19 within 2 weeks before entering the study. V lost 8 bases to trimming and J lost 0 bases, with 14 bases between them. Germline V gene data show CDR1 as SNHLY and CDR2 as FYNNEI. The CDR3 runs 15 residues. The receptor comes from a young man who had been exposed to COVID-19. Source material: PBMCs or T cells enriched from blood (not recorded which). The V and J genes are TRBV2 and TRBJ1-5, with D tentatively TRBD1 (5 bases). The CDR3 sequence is CASGTEAYSNQPQHF. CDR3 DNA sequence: TGTGCCAGCGGGACTGAGGCGTATAGCAATCAGCCCCAGCATTTT.